Below, 26 T cell receptor beta chains from the same sample are listed, as sequenced in a study of graft-versus-host responses after intestinal transplantation (dated by TCRdb to the early 2020s). Receptors were amplified or captured by the immunoSEQ multiplex PCR assay. Drawn from immuneACCESS, this table holds only the in-frame rearrangements with V and J called that TCRdb kept. Clones are partly lost; checked studies trace under half to an unresolved V gene and leave the rest unexplained. The sample table lists more than 65,000 clones, around 90% of them with a count of one. The leading ten clones occupy roughly 0.37% of the sample. No antigen is known for these receptors. According to the study, the label for this sample's time point signals: cells obtained before transplantation from donor or recipient. The sample here was unstimulated CD8+ T cells sorted from spleen or lymph node cells, taken before transplant. The origin of the receptors is a human donor who was the organ donor for an intestinal transplant.

This sequence joins TRBV27 and TRBJ1-1, with a weak D call TRBD1 (6 bases). The CDR3 has 17 amino acids. Germline V CDR1 and CDR2: MNHEY, SMNVEV (reference sequence). V lost 3 bases and J lost 2, with 19 bases in between. CDR3 protein: CASSFYPRAGANTEAFF. In nucleotides, the CDR3 is TGTGCCAGCAGTTTCTACCCGCGGGCAGGGGCCAACACTGAAGCTTTCTTT.

The V gene is TRBV28, the J gene TRBJ2-7, with 7 positions matching TRBD1. CDR1 is MDHEN and CDR2 is SYDVKM in the germline V gene. This CDR3 spans 14 amino acids. V lost 7 bases, J lost 3 bases, and 9 bases stayed unmatched. The CDR3 sequence is CASKYPGQHYEQYF. The CDR3 bases are TGTGCCAGCAAGTATCCGGGACAGCACTACGAGCAGTACTTC.

The chain combines TRBV19 with TRBJ2-3; D remains unclear. The length of the CDR3 is 13 residues. The germline V gene has CDR1 LNHDA and CDR2 SQIVND (reference sequence). Trimming took off 7 bases at V and 2 bases at J, with 10 bases between the two ends. The chain's CDR3 is CASTLRHTDTQYF. CDR3 DNA sequence: TGTGCCAGTACCTTGCGGCACACAGATACGCAGTATTTT.

This sequence joins TRBV7-9 and TRBJ2-7; D ambiguous. V was shortened by 1 base and J by 3 bases, with 19 bases between the two germline ends. The length of the CDR3 is 17 residues. The germline CDR1 and CDR2 sequences are SEHNR and FQNEAQ (reference sequence). The CDR3 region has the DNA TGTGCCAGCAGCTTAGTCGTGGGCCTATCACTCTACTACGAGCAGTACTTC. This sequence encodes CASSLVVGLSLYYEQYF. The full variable domain, in which reference TRBV7-9 and TRBJ2-7 provide the parts outside the CDR3, is DTGVSQNPRHKITKRGQNVTFRCDPISEHNRLYWYRQTLGQGPEFLTYFQNEAQLEKSRLLSDRFSAERPKGSFSTLEIQRTEQGDSAMYLCASSLVVGLSLYYEQYFGPGTRLTVT.

Comment on this clone: In the same sample, other DNA sequences code for this CDR3. The V and J genes are TRBV19 and TRBJ2-1, with D maybe TRBD2 (6 bases). Per germline, CDR1 LNHDA and CDR2 SQIVND (reference sequence). The CDR3 runs to 13 residues. The germline V and J ends were trimmed by 3 bases and 3 bases, with 6 bases remaining between them. CDR3 bases: TGTGCCAGTAGTATGGGAGGCTACAATGAGCAGTTCTTC. Translating it yields CASSMGGYNEQFF.

J is TRBJ2-5 and V is TRBV5-8; D ambiguous. CDR1 and CDR2 from the germline V gene are SGHTS and YDEGEE. The CDR3 loop spans 14 amino acids. The V gene lost 2 bases and the J gene lost 0 bases, with 8 bases spanning the gap. CDR3 nucleotides: TGTGCCAGCAGCTTTATCCGGTACCAAGAGACCCAGTACTTC. Protein sequence: CASSFIRYQETQYF.

The J gene is TRBJ1-2, the V gene TRBV6-6, with 9 nucleotides matching TRBD1. The CDR3 loop spans 15 amino acids. V was clipped by 5 bases and J by 6 bases; unmatched bases: 10. Germline V gene lookup returns CDR1 MNHNY and CDR2 SVGAGI (reference sequence). The CDR3 nucleotides are TGTGCCAGCAGTACGGGGGACAGGGCGGGGGATGGCTACACCTTC. This translates into CASSTGDRAGDGYTF.

Concerning this clone: The germline gene is not matched at one end of the junction; a read error may be the cause. CDR3 nucleotide sequence: TGTGCCAGCACCTTACCTGGACTAGCGGGTCCCTACGAGCAGTACTTC. Amino acids: CASTLPGLAGPYEQYF. V gene TRBV11-2 combines with J gene TRBJ2-7, with 11 bases fitting TRBD2. CDR1 and CDR2 (germline): SGHAT, FQNNGV. The CDR3 extends over 16 amino acids.

The gene calls are TRBV12-5 and TRBJ2-1; D remains unclear. CDR1 and CDR2 (germline): LGHNT, FRNRAP. Trimming pared 0 bases from V and 0 bases from J, leaving 15 bases between. CDR3 length equals 18 residues. DNA of the CDR3: TGTGCTAGTGGTTTGGTGGCGCAGGCGATTAACTCCTACAATGAGCAGTTCTTC. Its translation is CASGLVAQAINSYNEQFF.

This clone was recorded only once. The chain has TRBV13 and TRBJ1-1; 12 nucleotides match TRBD1. This CDR3 spans 19 amino acids. Per germline, CDR1 PRHDT and CDR2 FYEKMQ (reference sequence). The V segment lost 5 bases and the J segment 3 bases; nucleotides outside the gene matches: 16. The CDR3 reads CASSRDRGLRKGGDTEAFF. The CDR3 DNA reads TGTGCCAGCAGCCGGGACAGGGGGCTTAGGAAGGGAGGGGACACTGAAGCTTTCTTT.

The chain recombines TRBV19 with TRBJ2-1, with 9 positions matching TRBD2. V trimming: 4 bases; J trimming: 8 bases; junction bases outside the gene matches: 9. The CDR3 extends over 15 amino acids. Germline V gene sequence: CDR1 LNHDA, CDR2 SQIVND (reference sequence). The DNA of the CDR3 is TGTGCCAGTAGTAATAGCGGGGGCCTGGGCCATGAGCAGTTCTTC. Residues: CASSNSGGLGHEQFF.

The rearrangement links TRBV2 to TRBJ1-2, with no clear D. CDR3 size: 11 residues. Germline values: CDR1 SNHLY, CDR2 FYNNEI. V lost 10 bases, J lost 1 base, and 7 bases lay in between. CDR3 sequence (DNA): TGTGCCACCCCGGGTAACTATGGCTACACCTTC. Protein product: CATPGNYGYTF.

The CDR3 DNA follows: TGTGCCAGCAGCTCAGGGCCCTCAGAACCCTACGAGCAGTACTTC. It specifies CASSSGPSEPYEQYF. The J gene is TRBJ2-7, the V gene TRBV13; D possibly corresponds to TRBD1 (5 bases). Germline V gene lookup returns CDR1 PRHDT and CDR2 FYEKMQ (reference sequence). The CDR3 contains 15 residues. V was trimmed by 4 bases and J by 2 bases, leaving 15 bases between them.

This rearrangement joins TRBV16 to TRBJ2-6, with 7 bases identical to TRBD1. J gave up 2 bases and V 4 bases, and 5 bases lay outside the gene matches. This CDR3 region has 16 residues. From germline, CDR1 is KGHSY and CDR2 FQNENV. The CDR3 DNA reads TGTGCCAGCAGCCGCCTAACAGGGGCTGGGGCCAACGTCCTGACTTTC. This sequence encodes CASSRLTGAGANVLTF.

The chain uses TRBV28 and TRBJ1-1; D is undetermined. Trimming took off 2 bases at V and 2 bases at J, with 3 bases between the two ends. The CDR3 totals 12 residues. The germline V gene has CDR1 MDHEN and CDR2 SYDVKM. The CDR3 spells CASSLGNTEAFF. The CDR3 DNA sequence: TGTGCCAGCAGTTTAGGCAACACTGAAGCTTTCTTT.

V usage is TRBV13 and J usage is TRBJ1-2, with unresolved D. Germline CDR1 is PRHDT and CDR2 is FYEKMQ (reference sequence). CDR3 length equals 14 residues. V was pared by 5 bases and J by 8 bases, with 18 bases between. CDR3 bases: TGTGCCAGCAGCCACCTTGGAGGGTCAGGAGGCTACACCTTC. As protein: CASSHLGGSGGYTF.

The genes are TRBV2 and TRBJ2-1; D is possibly TRBD1 (5 bases). V gave up 8 bases and J gave up 13 bases, with 15 bases separating them. Germline V gives CDR1 SNHLY, CDR2 FYNNEI. The CDR3 consists of 11 residues. This CDR3 is CASFGQGNQFF. CDR3 nucleotides: TGTGCCAGCTTCGGCCAGGGAAATCAGTTCTTC.

The CDR3 DNA is TGTGCCAGCAGGGACCCGACAGGGGGCTCCTACAATGAGCAGTTCTTC. Encoded protein: CASRDPTGGSYNEQFF. V usage is TRBV2 and J usage is TRBJ2-1, with 9 bases that match TRBD1. Germline CDR1 and CDR2: SNHLY and FYNNEI. V lost 6 bases and J lost 0; bases outside the gene matches: 6. The CDR3 spans 16 residues.

Written as DNA, the CDR3 is TGTGCCAGCAGTGAGGGTGGACAACAGGGTGCCCCCTACGAGCAGTACTTC. It encodes CASSEGGQQGAPYEQYF. V gene TRBV6-1 combines with J gene TRBJ2-7; maybe TRBD1 (6 bases). CDR1 and CDR2 from the germline V gene are MNHNS and SASEGT. V dropped 3 bases and J dropped 2 bases, with 20 bases sitting between them. The CDR3 consists of 17 residues.

This clone was observed once. The chain uses TRBV10-3 and TRBJ2-7, with a possible D match to TRBD2 (6 bases). The CDR3 contains 13 residues. From germline, CDR1 is ENHRY and CDR2 SYGVKD. V shed 11 bases and J shed 0 bases, with 14 bases lying between them. CDR3 sequence: CAVQRASSYEQYF. CDR3 nucleotides: TGTGCCGTCCAGCGGGCGAGCTCCTACGAGCAGTACTTC.

The chain uses TRBV28 and TRBJ2-1; the match to TRBD2 covers 7 bases. Germline assignment: CDR1 MDHEN and CDR2 SYDVKM. The CDR3 length is 15 residues. The trim removed 4 bases at V and 3 bases at J, leaving 6 bases unmatched. Here the CDR3 reads CASSYSRDYYNEQFF. The CDR3, as DNA: TGTGCCAGCAGTTATAGTAGGGACTACTACAATGAGCAGTTCTTC.

The chain couples TRBV28 to TRBJ2-5, with 9 bases identical to TRBD1. The J call may be mistaken, given a closer DNA end match to TRBJ2-7. CDR1 is MDHEN and CDR2 is SYDVKM in the germline V gene. The CDR3 extends over 16 amino acids. CDR3 sequence (DNA): TGTGCCAGCAGTCGCCGAGGACAGGGGCCATCCTACGAGCAGTACTTC. The encoded protein is CASSRRGQGPSYEQYF.

The chain's CDR3 is CASSYGAGPYEQYF. The CDR3 region has the DNA TGTGCCAGCAGTTATGGGGCAGGGCCCTACGAGCAGTACTTC. The chain joins TRBV6-5 to TRBJ2-7; D might be TRBD1 (5 bases). This CDR3 comprises 14 residues. The V end was cut by 3 bases, the J end by 2 bases, with 11 bases between. From germline, CDR1 is MNHEY and CDR2 SVGAGI.

The chain recombines TRBV30 with TRBJ2-7; TRBD1 agrees at 7 bases. The CDR3 runs 20 residues. The J segment lost 1 base and the V segment lost 0 bases, leaving 21 bases of the junction unmatched. Germline lookup yields CDR1 GTSNPN and CDR2 SVGIG (reference sequence). Written as DNA, the CDR3 is TGTGCCTGGAGTGTATTCGAGTGGGACAGAGGGGGTTTTTTATCCTACGAGCAGTACTTC. Its protein product is CAWSVFEWDRGGFLSYEQYF.

This chain connects TRBV5-6 to TRBJ2-1; 10 nucleotides line up with TRBD2. The germline CDR1 and CDR2 sequences are SGHDT and YYEEEE. The V segment lost 1 base and the J segment 9 bases; nucleotides outside the gene matches: 10. The CDR3 is made up of 16 amino acids. CDR3 in DNA: TGTGCCAGCAGCTTGAAGGCTCGAGCGGGGGGGGGTGAGCAGTTCTTC. Protein product: CASSLKARAGGGEQFF.

This sequence joins TRBV10-3 and TRBJ1-1; D gene uncertain. V shed 2 bases and J shed 1 base, with 8 bases lying between them. The CDR3 runs 14 residues. Germline CDR1 is ENHRY and CDR2 is SYGVKD. CDR3 coding DNA: TGTGCCATCAGTGAGACCGAGGAGAACACTGAAGCTTTCTTT. Encoded protein: CAISETEENTEAFF.